Below, 25 T cell receptor beta chains from the same sample are listed, as sequenced in a study of blood T cell repertoires in COVID-19. Only in-frame clones appear in the TCRdb table, and some are missing; sequencing was by immunoSEQ multiplex PCR. The sample lists 52,000 or so clones, just under 85% occurring once. Sequencing input: peripheral blood. These receptors were taken from a human donor in a cohort sampled during active COVID-19.

The chain recombines TRBV3-1 (or the pseudogene TRBV3-2) with TRBJ1-6; D uncertain. CDR3 length: 15 residues. Trimming took 0 bases from V and 8 from J, leaving 11 bases between them. Germline V gene lookup returns CDR1 LGHDT and CDR2 YNNKEL (reference sequence). Here the CDR3 DNA reads TGTGCCAGCAGCCAAGAATCCCAGAAACATTCACCCCTCCACTTT. This codes for CASSQESQKHSPLHF.

Remarks on this clone: At one of its ends the junction is not consistent with the germline gene, which may arise from a read error. The chain uses TRBV7-7 and TRBJ2-6, with D tentatively TRBD2 (5 bases). Germline V CDR1 and CDR2: SSHAT, FNYEAQ (reference sequence). This CDR3 has 15 residues. The CDR3 nucleotides are TGTGCTAGCAGCTCGGGGAGAGGTGGGGCCAACGTCCTGACTTTC. Translated: CASSSGRGGANVLTF. The whole variable domain, remainder taken from reference TRBV7-7 and TRBJ2-6, is GAGVSQSPRYKVTKRGQDVTLRCDPISSHATLYWYQQALGQGPEFLTYFNYEAQPDKSGLPSDRFSAERPEGSISTLTIQRTEQRDSAMYRCASSSGRGGANVLTFGAGSRLTVL.

J is TRBJ2-3 and V is TRBV14; 7 bases align to TRBD1. Germline V gene data show CDR1 as SGHDN and CDR2 as FVKESK. This CDR3 has 15 residues. Trimming at V came to 4 bases and at J to 1 base, leaving 5 bases not matched to a gene. The DNA of the CDR3 is TGTGCCAGCAGCCGACAGGGTTTGCGCACAGATACGCAGTATTTT. It translates to CASSRQGLRTDTQYF.

The gene calls are TRBV5-1 and TRBJ2-2; 12 bases are a match to TRBD2. The ends lost 4 bases at V and 5 bases at J; junction bases unmatched: 12. The CDR3 is 18 residues long. Germline loops: CDR1 SGHRS, CDR2 YFSETQ. CDR3 residues: CASSLGTSGPPGTGELFF. The CDR3 nucleotides read TGCGCCAGCAGCCTTGGGACTAGCGGGCCCCCGGGGACCGGGGAGCTGTTTTTT.

The gene calls are TRBV14 and TRBJ2-4, with a possible D match to TRBD2 (5 bases). The CDR3 has 17 amino acids. CDR1 is SGHDN and CDR2 is FVKESK in the germline V gene. CDR3: CATQQGEGHAAKNIQYF. The CDR3, as DNA: TGTGCGACCCAGCAAGGTGAGGGCCATGCGGCCAAAAACATTCAGTACTTC.

This clone was seen ten or more times. The chain uses TRBV6-8 and TRBJ2-2; TRBD1 is a possible D gene (6 bases). This CDR3 has 15 amino acids. CDR1 and CDR2 (germline): MNHGY, SAAAGT. The V and J ends lost 6 bases and 4 bases respectively, with 15 bases between them. The CDR3 here is CASRRDTSATGELFF. For the CDR3, the DNA is TGTGCCAGCAGACGGGACACCAGCGCCACCGGGGAGCTGTTTTTT.

The chain joins TRBV7-2 to TRBJ2-3, with 7 bases lining up with TRBD2. The CDR3 consists of 18 residues. Losses at the gene ends were 1 base for V and 4 bases for J; bases not matched to a gene: 14. CDR1 is SGHTA and CDR2 is FQGNSA in the germline V gene. CDR3: CASSLEVWAGVKADTQYF. CDR3 bases: TGTGCCAGCAGCTTAGAGGTTTGGGCGGGGGTTAAGGCAGATACGCAGTATTTT.

The rearrangement joins TRBV9 to TRBJ2-3; D is unresolved. This CDR3 has 13 amino acids. Germline assignment: CDR1 SGDLS and CDR2 YYNGEE. Deletions cut 0 bases from V and 6 bases from J, with 8 bases between. The CDR3 reads CASSVVPTDTQYF. In DNA, the CDR3 is TGTGCCAGCAGCGTAGTCCCCACTGATACGCAGTATTTT.

Only a few counts were recorded for this clone. This chain uses TRBV7-9 with TRBJ2-7; TRBD1 aligns across 9 bases. Germline V CDR1 and CDR2: SEHNR, FQNEAQ (reference sequence). With V trimmed by 5 bases and J by 5 bases, 10 bases remained unmatched. This CDR3 comprises 15 residues. The CDR3 is CASSPSRDRVNEQYF. The CDR3 nucleotides are TGTGCCAGCAGCCCAAGCCGGGACAGGGTCAACGAGCAGTACTTC.

The chain carries TRBV11-2 and TRBJ2-7; possible D gene TRBD2, 6 bases. CDR3 length equals 15 residues. The germline V and J ends were trimmed by 4 bases and 0 bases, with 13 bases remaining between them. The germline V gene encodes CDR1 SGHAT and CDR2 FQNNGV. CDR3 DNA sequence: TGTGCCAGCAGCTACGAGCGGGCCCCCTCCTACGAGCAGTACTTC. Protein sequence: CASSYERAPSYEQYF.

This chain's CDR3 is CASSLRLAGGLAKNIQYF. The DNA for the CDR3 is TGTGCCAGCAGCTTGAGGCTAGCGGGAGGGCTGGCCAAAAACATTCAGTACTTC. This chain uses TRBV5-6 with TRBJ2-4, with 12 bases lining up with TRBD2. With 1 base clipped from V and 1 base from J, the junction kept 6 bases outside the gene matches. Germline-derived CDR1 and CDR2 are SGHDT and YYEEEE. This CDR3 is 18 amino acids long.

CDR3 region: CARSSPQQGPLYEQYF. The CDR3 nucleotides read TGTGCCAGAAGCTCCCCTCAACAGGGCCCCCTTTACGAGCAGTACTTC. This sequence joins TRBV7-5 and TRBJ2-7; the table's D gene call, TRBD1, was not cross checked with the DNA. TRBV7-5 is a known pseudogene. The CDR3 runs to 16 residues.

The chain has TRBV15 and TRBJ2-4; possible D gene TRBD1, 6 bases. This CDR3 has 16 residues. CDR1 is LNHNV and CDR2 is YYDKDF in the germline V gene (reference sequence). V was pared by 3 bases and J by 3 bases, with 15 bases between. Here the CDR3 reads CATSSLQGRVKNIQYF. CDR3 in DNA: TGTGCCACCAGCAGTTTGCAGGGGCGCGTCAAAAACATTCAGTACTTC.

The rearrangement links TRBV29-1 to TRBJ2-5; tentatively, D is TRBD2 (8 bases). Between the trimmed V and J ends, which lost 6 bases and 9 bases, there was a span of 20 bases. Germline CDR1 SQVTM, CDR2 ANQGSEA. The CDR3 extends over 13 amino acids. The CDR3: CSVVWTSRGAQYF. DNA of the CDR3: TGCAGCGTGGTCTGGACTAGCAGGGGGGCCCAGTACTTC.

The chain joins TRBV5-1 to TRBJ2-1, with 10 nucleotides matching TRBD2. V lost 0 bases, J lost 9 bases, and 12 bases stayed unmatched. The CDR3 contains 17 residues. Per germline, CDR1 SGHRS and CDR2 YFSETQ. The CDR3 sequence: CASSLGASGRVSSEQFF. The DNA for the CDR3 is TGCGCCAGCAGCTTGGGGGCCAGCGGGAGGGTATCGAGTGAGCAGTTCTTC. The complete variable domain, with remaining parts taken from reference TRBV5-1 and TRBJ2-1, reads KAGVTQTPRYLIKTRGQQVTLSCSPISGHRSVSWYQQTPGQGLQFLFEYFSETQRNKGNFPGRFSGRQFSNSRSEMNVSTLELGDSALYLCASSLGASGRVSSEQFFGPGTRLTVL.

This clone was recorded a few times. J is TRBJ1-1 and V is TRBV3-1 (or the pseudogene TRBV3-2); weak D call: TRBD1 (5 bases). V was cut by 2 bases and J by 0 bases, with 10 bases left in between. Germline lookup yields CDR1 LGHDT and CDR2 YNNKEL (reference sequence). This CDR3 region has 15 residues. Here the CDR3 DNA reads TGTGCCAGCAGCCAAAGGGGCTTGATGAACACTGAAGCTTTCTTT. Translation gives CASSQRGLMNTEAFF.

The gene calls are TRBV2 and TRBJ1-1; 8 nucleotides match TRBD1. After removal of 2 bases from V and 6 bases from J, the junction contained 8 bases not matched to a gene. Germline CDR1 reads SNHLY; CDR2 reads FYNNEI. The CDR3 is made up of 15 amino acids. The CDR3 nucleotides are TGTGCCAGCAGTGAATTGGGCAGGGGGCAAGCTGAAGCTTTCTTT. It translates to CASSELGRGQAEAFF. The whole variable domain, remainder taken from reference TRBV2 and TRBJ1-1, is EPEVTQTPSHQVTQMGQEVILRCVPISNHLYFYWYRQILGQKVEFLVSFYNNEISEKSEIFDDQFSVERPDGSNFTLKIRSTKLEDSAMYFCASSELGRGQAEAFFGQGTRLTVV.

The chain is built from TRBV12-3 or TRBV12-4 and TRBJ1-6; D unresolved. The CDR3 is 12 residues long. V lost 3 bases to trimming and J lost 11 bases, with 8 bases between them. The CDR3 DNA follows: TGTGCCAGCAGTTTGGTCGAGACACCCCTCCACTTT. This encodes CASSLVETPLHF.

The J gene is TRBJ2-1, the V gene TRBV9, with 10 positions matching TRBD1. The CDR3 loop spans 16 amino acids. Per the germline V gene, CDR1 is SGDLS and CDR2 is YYNGEE. V dropped 4 bases and J dropped 7; count of bases not matched to a gene: 11. The chain's CDR3 is CASSRRPRQGANEQFF. In nucleotides, the CDR3 is TGTGCCAGCAGCCGTAGGCCGAGACAGGGGGCAAATGAGCAGTTCTTC. The full variable domain, its missing parts supplied by reference TRBV9 and TRBJ2-1, is DSGVTQTPKHLITATGQRVTLRCSPRSGDLSVYWYQQSLDQGLQFLIQYYNGEERAKGNILERFSAQQFPDLHSELNLSSLELGDSALYFCASSRRPRQGANEQFFGPGTRLTVL.

The chain uses TRBV19 and TRBJ2-1; 7 bases match TRBD1. J was trimmed by 7 bases and V by 6 bases; bases with no gene match: 9. The germline CDR1 and CDR2 sequences are LNHDA and SQIVND (reference sequence). The CDR3 consists of 14 residues. The CDR3 here is CASRDRASRNEQFF. The CDR3 region has the DNA TGTGCCAGTAGAGACAGGGCCTCGAGGAATGAGCAGTTCTTC.

The chain uses TRBV19 and TRBJ2-1, with 7 bases that match TRBD1. The CDR3 spans 14 residues. V lost 6 bases to trimming and J lost 7 bases; unmatched junction nucleotides: 9. Germline V gene data show CDR1 as LNHDA and CDR2 as SQIVND (reference sequence). CDR3 amino acids: CASRKGQYFNEQFF. In nucleotides, the CDR3 is TGTGCCAGTAGGAAGGGACAGTACTTTAATGAGCAGTTCTTC.

The chain links TRBV4-3 to TRBJ2-1; 8 nucleotides agree with TRBD1. This CDR3 contains 16 residues. CDR1 is LGHNA and CDR2 is YSLEER in the germline V gene. With V trimmed by 4 bases and J by 7 bases, 12 bases remained unmatched. The CDR3 spells CASSLWTGRGGNEQFF. The DNA of the CDR3 is TGCGCCAGCAGCCTATGGACAGGGAGAGGAGGGAATGAGCAGTTCTTC.

The chain combines TRBV7-2 with TRBJ1-3; TRBD1 is a possible D gene (6 bases). The CDR3 sequence is 15 residues long. The V gene lost 0 bases and the J gene lost 4 bases, with 10 bases spanning the gap. The germline V gene encodes CDR1 SGHTA and CDR2 FQGNSA. CDR3 region: CASSLAGRGGNTIYF. CDR3 sequence (DNA): TGTGCCAGCAGCTTAGCGGGCAGGGGAGGAAACACCATATATTTT.

The chain uses TRBV3-1 (or the pseudogene TRBV3-2) and TRBJ1-1; no clear D. Germline CDR1 is LGHDT and CDR2 is YNNKEL (reference sequence). V was trimmed by 0 bases and J by 0 bases, leaving 11 bases between them. This CDR3 region has 16 residues. CDR3 region: CASSQDSVYVNTEAFF. The CDR3 DNA reads as TGTGCCAGCAGCCAAGATTCGGTGTACGTGAACACTGAAGCTTTCTTT.

The chain carries TRBV29-1 and TRBJ2-5; the match to TRBD2 covers 11 bases. The germline V gene has CDR1 SQVTM and CDR2 ANQGSEA. The CDR3 runs 16 residues. J gave up 1 base and V 4 bases, and 8 bases lay outside the gene matches. CDR3 sequence: CSVAPQTSGTQETQYF. The CDR3 DNA is TGCAGCGTTGCCCCCCAGACTAGCGGGACCCAAGAGACCCAGTACTTC.